This passage covers 22 T cell receptor beta chains from one sample sequenced in a study of CD8 T cells in ankylosing spondylitis (dated by TCRdb to 2016 to 2017). What these receptors recognize is not known. The paper as a whole reports these results and caveats: A TCR beta motif of fewer than 10 highly homologous amino acid variants appeared characteristic of blood from ankylosing spondylitis patients.

Library generation was performed with 5' RACE. The data were produced on an Illumina HiSeq 2500. The raw public reads went through TCRdb reprocessing: fastp at Q25, MiXCR clone calling, in-frame beta chains kept. Entries are consolidated by CDR3 protein sequence, retaining the most common genes and DNA. This sample lists 450,000 or so distinct CDR3 sequences; 25% to 30% were detected once. About 1% of the sample belongs to the ten largest clones. The sequenced sample was blood, either unsorted or a sorted T cell fraction (not recorded which). These receptors all stem from a male donor with ankylosing spondylitis.

This clonotype came up a few times. CDR3 DNA sequence: TGCAGTGCTATTCTCTCTTGGCTGGGGGATGAGCAGTTCTTC. Translation: CSAILSWLGDEQFF. This chain uses TRBV20-1 with TRBJ2-1, with D perhaps given as TRBD1 or TRBD2 (5 bases each). The germline V gene encodes CDR1 DFQATT and CDR2 SNEGSKA (reference sequence). This CDR3 comprises 14 residues. V lost 4 bases and J lost 8, with 18 bases in between.

The CDR3 DNA follows: TGTGCCACCAGTGACATGACTAGCGGGAGCGCTAATGAGCAGTTCTTC. Translating it yields CATSDMTSGSANEQFF. This chain links TRBV24-1 with TRBJ2-1; 12 nucleotides match TRBD2. Germline CDR1 KGHDR, CDR2 SFDVKD. CDR3 length: 16 amino acids. With 4 bases clipped from V and 7 bases from J, the junction kept 7 bases outside the gene matches.

This clonotype was seen a few times. The chain combines TRBV7-9 with TRBJ2-3; 10 bases align to TRBD2. CDR1 and CDR2 (germline): SEHNR, FQNEAQ (reference sequence). Losses at the gene ends were 3 bases for V and 4 bases for J; bases not matched to a gene: 7. This CDR3 has 16 residues. The CDR3: CASSFPASGSSDTQYF. The CDR3 DNA reads as TGTGCCAGCAGCTTCCCCGCTAGCGGGAGCTCAGATACGCAGTATTTT.

This rearrangement joins TRBV4-1 to TRBJ1-5; 8 nucleotides agree with TRBD1. Germline CDR1 reads MGHRA; CDR2 reads YSYEKL. This CDR3 contains 18 residues. The J segment lost 0 bases and the V segment lost 0 bases, leaving 7 bases of the junction unmatched. The CDR3 region is CASSQDSLTGVSNQPQHF. CDR3 nucleotide sequence: TGCGCCAGCAGCCAAGATTCGCTGACAGGGGTTAGCAATCAGCCCCAGCATTTT.

This clonotype came up a few times. This chain uses TRBV20-1 with TRBJ2-7; a weak D match, TRBD1 (5 bases). Trimming cost V 3 bases and J 8 bases, with 11 bases left between them. Per germline, CDR1 DFQATT and CDR2 SNEGSKA (reference sequence). The CDR3 is 11 amino acids. CDR3 amino acids: CSARQGPKQYF. In nucleotides, the CDR3 is TGCAGTGCTAGGCAGGGTCCCAAGCAGTACTTC.

The chain uses TRBV20-1 and TRBJ2-3, with D possibly TRBD2 on 6 matching bases. The CDR3 sequence is 15 residues long. The V end was cut by 5 bases, the J end by 0 bases, with 15 bases between. Germline CDR1 and CDR2: DFQATT and SNEGSKA (reference sequence). CDR3 loop: CSAPAAGTSTDTQYF. In DNA form, the CDR3 reads TGCAGTGCTCCGGCGGCGGGAACTAGCACAGATACGCAGTATTTT.

The sample holds a few counts of this clonotype. The gene calls are TRBV7-2 and TRBJ2-5, with 8 bases that match TRBD2. The CDR3 runs to 14 residues. The V gene's germline CDR1 is SGHTA and CDR2 FQGNSA. After removal of 8 bases from V and 5 bases from J, the junction contained 10 bases not matched to a gene. The DNA of the CDR3 is TGTGCCAGCTCTCTTAGCGGGATCGAGGAGACCCAGTACTTC. This sequence encodes CASSLSGIEETQYF.

This clonotype was counted once. V gene TRBV20-1 combines with J gene TRBJ1-4; TRBD1 aligns across 8 bases. J was trimmed by 7 bases and V by 6 bases; bases with no gene match: 10. Per germline, CDR1 DFQATT and CDR2 SNEGSKA (reference sequence). The CDR3 contains 14 residues. The CDR3 nucleotides are TGCAGTGCAACCCCAGGGGGCGCCGGTGAAAAACTGTTTTTT. Its protein product is CSATPGGAGEKLFF.

The V call is TRBV7-9, the J call TRBJ2-1; 7 nucleotides match TRBD1. Germline-derived CDR1 and CDR2 are SEHNR and FQNEAQ (reference sequence). The CDR3 is made up of 13 amino acids. V was pared by 1 base and J by 9 bases, with 3 bases of the junction left unmatched. This CDR3 is CASSLGTGAEQFF. As DNA, the CDR3 is TGTGCCAGCAGCTTAGGGACAGGCGCTGAGCAGTTCTTC.

The gene calls are TRBV10-2 and TRBJ1-1, with 8 bases that match TRBD1. This CDR3 is 14 amino acids long. V was pared by 6 bases and J by 2 bases, with 5 bases of the junction left unmatched. Germline loops: CDR1 WSHSY, CDR2 SAAADI. The CDR3 nucleotides are TGCGCCAGCAGAACAGGGGGAGTAAACACTGAAGCTTTCTTT. This codes for CASRTGGVNTEAFF.

V is TRBV3-1 and J is TRBJ2-7; 11 nucleotides match TRBD2. Germline loops: CDR1 LGHDT, CDR2 YNNKEL (reference sequence). Losses at the gene ends were 6 bases for V and 3 bases for J; bases not matched to a gene: 7. The CDR3 spans 15 residues. Written as DNA, the CDR3 is TGTGCCAGCAGTCCTCTAGCGGGAGGATTCTACGAGCAGTACGTC. Protein product: CASSPLAGGFYEQYV.

This clonotype has more than one count but fewer than ten. The V gene is TRBV20-1, the J gene TRBJ2-3; TRBD1 is a possible D gene (6 bases). V was shortened by 0 bases and J by 0 bases, with 16 bases between the two germline ends. This CDR3 is 17 amino acids long. CDR1 DFQATT and CDR2 SNEGSKA come from the germline V gene (reference sequence). The CDR3 coding sequence is TGCAGTGCTAGAGATTTTTTCGGCAGGGGAAGCACAGATACGCAGTATTTT. This translates into CSARDFFGRGSTDTQYF.

The rearrangement uses TRBV25-1 and TRBJ1-4; D is unresolved. CDR3 size: 14 residues. Germline-derived CDR1 and CDR2 are MGHDK and SYGVNS. Trimming shortened V by 2 bases and J by 7 bases, and 11 bases separated the two germline ends. The CDR3 DNA is TGTGCCAGCAGTGAAAGGGAGGGCGGTGAAAAACTGTTTTTT. As protein: CASSEREGGEKLFF.

There are a few counts of this clonotype. The chain combines TRBV28 with TRBJ2-1; TRBD2 matches 7 bases. V shed 5 bases, J shed 7 bases, and the junction held 8 bases outside the gene matches. The CDR3 contains 14 residues. The V gene's germline CDR1 is MDHEN and CDR2 SYDVKM. The CDR3 DNA follows: TGTGCCAGCAGTCCAGCGGGACTCCGGAATGAGCAGTTCTTC. Protein sequence: CASSPAGLRNEQFF.

This clonotype was recorded only once. The chain employs TRBV6-6 and TRBJ1-6, with 7 bases matching TRBD1. This CDR3 has 12 residues. Germline V lookup: CDR1 MNHNY, CDR2 SVGAGI (reference sequence). Germline trimming cut 6 bases from V and 12 bases from J; bases unmatched to any gene: 5. CDR3 protein: CASSPGTEPLHF. The DNA of the CDR3 is TGTGCCAGCAGCCCCGGGACAGAACCCCTCCACTTT.

The chain couples TRBV7-2 to TRBJ2-2, with no clear D. Germline CDR1 is SGHTA and CDR2 is FQGNSA. Trimming stripped 4 bases from V and 0 bases from J, with 12 bases between. This CDR3 is 16 amino acids long. The CDR3 spells CASSSTSTSNTGELFF. DNA for the CDR3: TGTGCCAGCAGCTCAACCTCGACATCGAACACCGGGGAGCTGTTTTTT.

The chain couples TRBV5-1 to TRBJ2-5, with D maybe TRBD2 (6 bases). The CDR3 consists of 14 residues. Trimming cost V 1 base and J 1 base, with 8 bases left between them. The germline gives CDR1 SGHRS, CDR2 YFSETQ. The CDR3 DNA sequence: TGCGCCAGCAGCTTGCATAGCGGCCAAGAGACCCAGTACTTC. It encodes CASSLHSGQETQYF. The full variable domain, its missing parts supplied by reference TRBV5-1 and TRBJ2-5, is KAGVTQTPRYLIKTRGQQVTLSCSPISGHRSVSWYQQTPGQGLQFLFEYFSETQRNKGNFPGRFSGRQFSNSRSEMNVSTLELGDSALYLCASSLHSGQETQYFGPGTRLLVL.

The CDR3 nucleotides read TGTGCCACCAGCAGACCCCCCGGTCAGGAGCCCAACTATGGCTACACCTTC. It encodes CATSRPPGQEPNYGYTF. The chain joins TRBV15 to TRBJ1-2; D uncertain. V dropped 2 bases and J dropped 2 bases, with 18 bases sitting between them. Germline V gene data show CDR1 as LNHNV and CDR2 as YYDKDF (reference sequence). The CDR3 covers 17 residues.

This clonotype has a handful of counts. The chain links TRBV7-9 to TRBJ2-7, with D perhaps TRBD1 (5 bases). The CDR3 covers 13 residues. Germline CDR1 and CDR2: SEHNR and FQNEAQ (reference sequence). V lost 6 bases and J 3 bases, leaving 12 bases between the germline ends. The CDR3 is CASRHRTNYEQYF. The DNA of the CDR3 is TGTGCCAGCAGACACAGGACCAACTACGAGCAGTACTTC.

The chain carries TRBV19 and TRBJ1-5; D not resolved. Trimming removed 3 bases from V and 6 bases from J, with 6 bases in between. This CDR3 region has 12 residues. CDR1 is LNHDA and CDR2 is SQIVND in the germline V gene (reference sequence). The CDR3 spells CASSIGSQPQHF. The CDR3 bases are TGTGCCAGTAGTATTGGAAGTCAGCCCCAGCATTTT. The full variable domain, rest sourced from reference TRBV19 and TRBJ1-5, is DGGITQSPKYLFRKEGQNVTLSCEQNLNHDAMYWYRQDPGQGLRLIYYSQIVNDFQKGDIAEGYSVSREKKESFPLTVTSAQKNPTAFYLCASSIGSQPQHFGDGTRLSIL.

This clonotype has just a few counts. The chain uses TRBV15 and TRBJ2-7; D is unclear. Trimming cost V 5 bases and J 2 bases, with 7 bases left between them. Looked up from germline, CDR1 is LNHNV and CDR2 is YYDKDF (reference sequence). The CDR3 is 12 amino acids. The CDR3 sequence is CATSQEAYEQYF. The CDR3, as DNA: TGTGCCACCAGCCAGGAAGCCTACGAGCAGTACTTC. Using reference TRBV15 and TRBJ2-7 for the parts outside the CDR3, the full variable domain is DAMVIQNPRYQVTQFGKPVTLSCSQTLNHNVMYWYQQKSSQAPKLLFHYYDKDFNNEADTPDNFQSRRPNTSFCFLDIRSPGLGDTAMYLCATSQEAYEQYFGPGTRLTVT.

The table lists this clonotype with a few counts. This chain joins TRBV6-1 and TRBJ2-5; no clear D gene. V was cut by 6 bases and J by 5 bases, with 16 bases left in between. The CDR3 is 14 residues long. Germline-derived CDR1 and CDR2 are MNHNS and SASEGT. The CDR3 DNA follows: TGTGCCAGCAGCCGGAAGATTCGTGTTGAGACCCAGTACTTC. It codes for CASSRKIRVETQYF.